This TCR beta chain is drawn from a study of T cell responses to AZD1222 COVID-19 vaccine. On the study more broadly: Analyses pooled second doses at about 4 or about 12 weeks. Study conclusions and caveats: Baseline seropositivity characterized only a handful of AZD1222 recipients. Spike as a whole was targeted by vaccine-associated CD4 TCRs, dominant at 160-218 and 743-854.

The CDR3 is 14 residues long. Germline CDR1 and CDR2: SQVTM and ANQGSEA. Unmatched junction bases numbered 3, after V lost 6 bases and J lost 0 bases. Using immunoSEQ multiplex PCR, the repertoire was profiled, and TCRdb retains in-frame clones only, with some absent. The sample has roughly 100,000 clones, about 85% seen once. This clone has only a few counts. Its antigen is currently unknown. The receptor comes from an adult in good health. J is TRBJ2-1 and V is TRBV29-1; 9 bases map to TRBD2. The material sequenced was peripheral blood, taken on day 0 of AZD1222 vaccination. CDR3 DNA sequence: TGCAGCGTCCGCGGGGGGGACTCCTACAATGAGCAGTTCTTC. Translated, it gives CSVRGGDSYNEQFF.